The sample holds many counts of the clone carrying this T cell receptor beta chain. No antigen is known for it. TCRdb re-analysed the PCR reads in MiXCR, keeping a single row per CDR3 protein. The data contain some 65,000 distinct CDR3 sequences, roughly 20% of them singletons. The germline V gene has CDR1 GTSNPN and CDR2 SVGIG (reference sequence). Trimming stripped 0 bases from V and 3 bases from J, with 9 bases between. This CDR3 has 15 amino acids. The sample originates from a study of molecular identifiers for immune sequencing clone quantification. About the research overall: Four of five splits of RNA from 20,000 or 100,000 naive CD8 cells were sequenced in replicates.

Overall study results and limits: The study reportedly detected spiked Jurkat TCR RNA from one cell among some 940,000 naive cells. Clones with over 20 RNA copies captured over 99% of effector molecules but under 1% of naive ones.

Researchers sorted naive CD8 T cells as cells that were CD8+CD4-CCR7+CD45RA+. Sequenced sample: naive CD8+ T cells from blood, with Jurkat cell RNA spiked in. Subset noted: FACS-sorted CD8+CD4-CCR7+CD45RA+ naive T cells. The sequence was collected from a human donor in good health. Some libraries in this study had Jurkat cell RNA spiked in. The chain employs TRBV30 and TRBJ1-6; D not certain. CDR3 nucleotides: TGTGCCTGGAGTGTTCAGGATATCTATAATTCACCCCTCCACTTT. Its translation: CAWSVQDIYNSPLHF.